This T cell receptor (beta chain) emerged from a study of cytomegalovirus exposure and HLA in healthy donors. Whole-study findings and limits: A list of approximately 160 TCR beta chains associated with cytomegalovirus was given. Cytomegalovirus status, reportedly, was diagnosed with high specificity and sensitivity by the classifier.

60 Vbeta and 13 Jbeta primers were used in PCR. Measured with immunoSEQ multiplex PCR; TCRdb has only the in-frame clones, and not every one. The profile covers approximately 110,000 clones, with about 70% appearing a single time and 4.1% taken by the ten largest. After removal of 4 bases from V and 12 bases from J, the junction contained 20 bases not matched to a gene. This CDR3 has 17 residues. The germline CDR1 and CDR2 sequences are SGHNT and YYREEE (reference sequence). This clone has more than one count but fewer than ten. Its target is not known. This receptor was obtained from a woman aged 40 to 55 in good health and CMV-seronegative. This rearrangement joins TRBV5-4 to TRBJ2-1; TRBD2 aligns across 9 bases. The sequenced sample was PBMCs. The CDR3 spells CASSPGTSIGRRVRQFF. The CDR3 DNA follows: TGTGCCAGCAGCCCCGGGACTAGCATTGGGAGGAGGGTACGGCAGTTCTTC.